This T cell receptor (beta chain) was sequenced during a study of blood T cell repertoires in COVID-19. Study in general: COVID-19 samples collected from the United States, Italy and Spain covered acute and convalescent phases.

CDR1 and CDR2 from the germline V gene are SNHLY and FYNNEI. This CDR3 comprises 13 residues. Trimming took off 4 bases at V and 3 bases at J, with 8 bases between the two ends. The data were produced by immunoSEQ multiplex PCR, yet TCRdb's version contains in-frame clones alone and is incomplete. The repertoire holds about 82,000 clones, with under 80% as singletons. The rearrangement joins TRBV2 to TRBJ2-3, with D perhaps TRBD2 (5 bases). The TCR was taken from a man aged 55 to 70 with COVID-19, enrolled during active disease. The sequenced material came from peripheral blood. The CDR3 is CASSARTTDTQYF. Written as DNA, the CDR3 is TGTGCCAGCAGTGCGAGGACTACAGATACGCAGTATTTT.